This T cell receptor (beta chain) derives from a study of spatial heterogeneity in lung cancer. About the research overall: There were consistently more beta-chain sequences detected than alpha-chain sequences. The average count in raw reads for each unique TCR and UMI combination exceeded eight appearances.

Unique molecular identifiers tagged every individual TCR cDNA molecule. TCRdb re-analysed the 5' RACE reads in MiXCR, keeping a single row per CDR3 protein. This repertoire shows roughly 75,000 distinct CDR3 sequences, 10% to 15% found once; its top ten account for roughly 6.9%. Time point indicated: sample taken at primary tumor resection. Tumor, nontumor lung or frozen PBMC supplied whole RNA that was sequenced unsorted. The donors, more than 55 patients with untreated early-stage non-small cell lung cancer, provided the samples. Looked up from germline, CDR1 is SGHAT and CDR2 is FQNNGV. The V end lost 6 bases, the J end lost 8 bases, and 22 bases lay between the germline ends. This CDR3 comprises 15 residues. This clonotype has a count of ten or more.

V gene TRBV11-2 combines with J gene TRBJ1-2, with D possibly being TRBD1 (5 bases). This TCR derives from a male donor with early-stage non-small cell lung cancer. Material: PBMCs, obtained at surgery. CDR3 coding DNA: TGTGCCAGCAGTCCTCTTGGAGGGGCGAAGGGAGGCTACACCTTC. Translated: CASSPLGGAKGGYTF.